One sample yielded the 7 T cell receptor beta chains listed below, sequenced in a study of CD8+CD57+ T cells in acquired aplastic anemia. It was patients with CD8+CD57+ cell expansion by flow cytometry who were chosen for sequencing. Profiling that covered TCR beta VDJ and CDR3 relied on genomic DNA as its template. MiXCR, applied by TCRdb to the reads, yields one record per CDR3 protein. The data show 250,000 or so distinct CDR3 sequences, around half seen once. Sequenced sample: sorted CD4+, CD8+, or CD8+CD57+ T cells (not recorded which) from PBMCs. These receptor sequences come from a human donor with aplastic anemia.

Points on this clonotype: This may stem from a read error, because a much larger clone lies one nucleotide away. The chain links TRBV11-2 to TRBJ2-7; D might be TRBD1 (6 bases). There are 15 residues in the CDR3. V lost 2 bases to trimming and J lost 3 bases, with 14 bases between them. The germline CDR1 and CDR2 sequences are SGHAT and FQNNGV. CDR3 nucleotides: TGTGCCAGCAGCTTACCTCTTGGACAGCGCTACGAGCAGTACTTC. Its protein product is CASSLPLGQRYEQYF.

This clonotype was detected only once. V gene TRBV4-3 combines with J gene TRBJ2-5; 8 bases map to TRBD1. Germline CDR1 is LGHNA and CDR2 is YSLEER. This CDR3 spans 14 amino acids. V was pared by 3 bases and J by 5 bases, with 5 bases of the junction left unmatched. CDR3 residues: CASSHRTGRETQYF. CDR3 in DNA: TGCGCCAGCAGCCACAGGACAGGGCGTGAGACCCAGTACTTC.

This sequence joins TRBV7-6 and TRBJ2-5; tentatively, D is TRBD1 (6 bases). Germline-derived CDR1 and CDR2 are SGHVS and FNYEAQ. V dropped 5 bases and J dropped 4 bases, with 17 bases sitting between them. The CDR3 runs to 15 residues. CDR3 in DNA: TGTGCCAGCAGCCCACATACAGGGATGGGAGAGACCCAGTACTTC. As protein: CASSPHTGMGETQYF.

This clonotype has at least ten counts. The chain uses TRBV7-9 and TRBJ1-6; D is uncertain. The CDR3 has 13 amino acids. The germline V gene encodes CDR1 SEHNR and CDR2 FQNEAQ (reference sequence). Trimming pared 5 bases from V and 5 bases from J, leaving 7 bases between. CDR3 residues: CASSNINNSPLHF. In DNA form, the CDR3 reads TGTGCCAGCAGCAATATAAATAATTCACCCCTCCACTTT.

A note on this clonotype: It may be a read error: a sequence one base away is much more abundant. This rearrangement joins TRBV7-9 to TRBJ2-1; 7 bases match TRBD2. Germline CDR1 reads SEHNR; CDR2 reads FQNEAQ (reference sequence). The CDR3 sequence is 11 residues long. Germline trimming cut 6 bases from V and 11 bases from J; bases unmatched to any gene: 4. The CDR3 sequence is CASRGGVKQFF. The CDR3 DNA is TGTGCCAGCAGGGGAGGGGTCAAGCAGTTCTTC.

At least ten counts were recorded for this clonotype. The chain carries TRBV29-1 and TRBJ2-3, with D uncertain. The CDR3 is 12 amino acids. Looked up from germline, CDR1 is SQVTM and CDR2 is ANQGSEA. V lost 5 bases and J 0 bases, leaving 6 bases between the germline ends. This chain's CDR3 is CSVHRSTDTQYF. Here the CDR3 DNA reads TGCAGCGTTCATCGAAGCACAGATACGCAGTATTTT.

V usage is TRBV7-8 and J usage is TRBJ2-7; no definite D call. Germline CDR1 reads SGHVS; CDR2 reads FQNEAQ. The CDR3 is made up of 13 amino acids. V lost 6 bases and J lost 3, with 12 bases in between. As DNA, the CDR3 is TGTGCCAGCAGACTACAAGGTAACTACGAGCAGTACTTC. Residues: CASRLQGNYEQYF.